The source of this TCR beta chain is a study of blood T cells in healthy people across ages. Study details: Through template switching, about one barcoded beta molecule was captured per two T cells, as measured in model experiments.

This clonotype was picked up many times. Its antigen remains unknown. General study findings and limits: Possibly confounding the expanded clonotype changes was the fact that donor CMV status was unknown.

Combining a sample-barcoded 5' primer with a J-beta primer mix, a second PCR ran for roughly 6 to 12 cycles. Each cDNA molecule, via a template-switch adaptor with 12 random nucleotides, was tagged. A single record per CDR3 protein comes from TCRdb applying MiXCR to the 5' RACE reads. The table has around 690,000 distinct CDR3 sequences, roughly three fifths seen once. The V segment lost 4 bases and the J segment 1 base; nucleotides outside the gene matches: 8. Germline V CDR1 and CDR2: SGDLS, YYNGEE. The CDR3 is 16 amino acids. The TCR sequence derives from a man in his fifties or sixties in good health. The sample taken for sequencing was blood. The V call is TRBV9, the J call TRBJ2-7, with 10 bases that match TRBD2. CDR3 residues: CASSPGLALVSYEQYF. The CDR3, as DNA: TGTGCCAGCAGCCCGGGACTAGCGCTCGTATCCTACGAGCAGTACTTC.